Listed here are 20 T cell receptor beta chains from one sample, sequenced in a study of beta chain features in type 1 diabetes. The whole isolated RNA underwent reverse transcription, so sequencing captured expressed TCRB transcripts. Some clones are missing from TCRdb's copy, which holds only in-frame ones; the method was immunoSEQ multiplex PCR. The table has 390,000 or so clones, 11% to 15% seen once. What was sequenced was naive CD4+ T cells from blood. The receptors were gathered from a man aged 25-45 years in good health.

This clone has a count of ten or more. The rearrangement joins TRBV29-1 to TRBJ1-2, with D tentatively TRBD1 (5 bases). The CDR3 is 11 amino acids. Trimming pared 7 bases from V and 7 bases from J, leaving 13 bases between. Per the germline V gene, CDR1 is SQVTM and CDR2 is ANQGSEA. The CDR3 loop reads CSARDPSGYTF. DNA for the CDR3: TGCAGCGCCAGGGACCCGTCTGGCTACACCTTC.

This rearrangement joins TRBV13 to TRBJ2-1, with D unresolved. The V gene's germline CDR1 is PRHDT and CDR2 FYEKMQ (reference sequence). V lost 6 bases to trimming and J lost 3 bases, with 3 bases between them. The CDR3 length is 11 residues. This CDR3 is CASRLYNEQFF. The CDR3 region has the DNA TGTGCCAGCAGGCTCTACAATGAGCAGTTCTTC.

This clone came up a few times. The genes are TRBV5-4 and TRBJ2-3, with 8 bases identical to TRBD2. Unmatched junction bases numbered 5, after V lost 0 bases and J lost 2 bases. Germline assignment: CDR1 SGHNT and CDR2 YYREEE (reference sequence). The CDR3 spans 16 residues. The CDR3 region is CASSLGSGRPTDTQYF. For the CDR3, the DNA is TGTGCCAGCAGCTTGGGGAGCGGGAGACCCACAGATACGCAGTATTTT.

This clone was counted ten times or more. As DNA, the CDR3 is TGTGCCATCAGTACGACTAGCGGGAGTGACAATGAGCAGTTCTTC. Translated, it gives CAISTTSGSDNEQFF. The chain is built from TRBV10-3 and TRBJ2-1; TRBD2 matches 12 bases. Germline V gene data show CDR1 as ENHRY and CDR2 as SYGVKD. CDR3 length equals 15 residues. J lost 5 bases, V lost 5 bases, and 4 bases had no gene match.

This clone came up a few times. V gene TRBV7-2 combines with J gene TRBJ2-7, with D maybe TRBD1 (6 bases). V was clipped by 4 bases and J by 0 bases, with 16 bases between them. Germline V lookup: CDR1 SGHTA, CDR2 FQGNSA. CDR3 size: 16 residues. DNA for the CDR3: TGTGCCAGCAGCTCAGTAACAGGGATGAGCTCCTACGAGCAGTACTTC. Protein sequence: CASSSVTGMSSYEQYF.

The chain links TRBV7-9 to TRBJ1-5; a weak D match, TRBD1 (5 bases). Germline V lookup: CDR1 SEHNR, CDR2 FQNEAQ (reference sequence). The CDR3 has 13 residues. Trimming removed 1 base at V and 5 bases at J, with 6 bases between. The CDR3 region is CASSLGRDQPQHF. The CDR3 DNA sequence: TGTGCCAGCAGCTTAGGCAGGGATCAGCCCCAGCATTTT.

In this sample, this clone turned up a few times. This CDR3 is also generated by other DNA sequences in the sample. The chain combines TRBV7-2 with TRBJ1-5; TRBD1 matches 8 bases. From germline, CDR1 is SGHTA and CDR2 FQGNSA. The length of the CDR3 is 15 residues. Trimming took 1 base from V and 7 from J; bases not matched to a gene: 6. The CDR3: CASSLVAGGDQPQHF. The CDR3 DNA reads as TGTGCCAGCAGCTTAGTCGCAGGGGGCGACCAGCCCCAGCATTTT. Based on the CDR3 plus reference TRBV7-2 and TRBJ1-5, the full variable domain is GAGVSQSPSNKVTEKGKDVELRCDPISGHTALYWYRQSLGQGLEFLIYFQGNSAPDKSGLPSDRFSAERTGGSVSTLTIQRTQQEDSAVYLCASSLVAGGDQPQHFGDGTRLSIL.

This clone has only a few counts. The rearrangement joins TRBV30 to TRBJ1-1, with D tentatively TRBD1 (6 bases). Germline values: CDR1 GTSNPN, CDR2 SVGIG (reference sequence). Deletions cut 5 bases from V and 1 base from J, with 17 bases between. The CDR3 is 15 amino acids. Here the CDR3 reads CAWDRRWTANTEAFF. The CDR3 DNA follows: TGTGCCTGGGACAGACGGTGGACAGCGAACACTGAAGCTTTCTTT.

The chain joins TRBV5-1 to TRBJ2-1; 9 bases align to TRBD2. Germline trimming cut 4 bases from V and 2 bases from J; bases unmatched to any gene: 4. Germline-derived CDR1 and CDR2 are SGHRS and YFSETQ. The CDR3 is 15 amino acids. CDR3 sequence reads: CASSPGLAPYNEQFF. Here the CDR3 DNA reads TGCGCCAGCAGCCCAGGACTAGCGCCCTACAATGAGCAGTTCTTC. Full variable domain (outside the CDR3, taken from reference TRBV5-1 and TRBJ2-1): KAGVTQTPRYLIKTRGQQVTLSCSPISGHRSVSWYQQTPGQGLQFLFEYFSETQRNKGNFPGRFSGRQFSNSRSEMNVSTLELGDSALYLCASSPGLAPYNEQFFGPGTRLTVL.

This clone appeared a few times. This chain uses TRBV9 with TRBJ1-5; D unclear. V was clipped by 3 bases and J by 4 bases, with 8 bases between them. Per germline, CDR1 SGDLS and CDR2 YYNGEE. This CDR3 contains 13 residues. CDR3 loop: CASSGELNQPQHF. DNA of the CDR3: TGTGCCAGCAGCGGCGAACTAAATCAGCCCCAGCATTTT. Full variable domain (outside the CDR3, taken from reference TRBV9 and TRBJ1-5): DSGVTQTPKHLITATGQRVTLRCSPRSGDLSVYWYQQSLDQGLQFLIQYYNGEERAKGNILERFSAQQFPDLHSELNLSSLELGDSALYFCASSGELNQPQHFGDGTRLSIL.

This clone was observed a few times. V and J are TRBV29-1 and TRBJ2-7, with TRBD2 as a possible D gene (5 bases). The CDR3 has 12 residues. Trimming took off 1 base at V and 1 base at J, with 5 bases between the two ends. The V gene's germline CDR1 is SQVTM and CDR2 ANQGSEA. CDR3 DNA: TGCAGCGTTGAAGGGAGGTCCTACGAGCAGTACTTC. It yields the protein CSVEGRSYEQYF.

This chain connects TRBV6-5 to TRBJ2-3; TRBD1 is a possible D gene (5 bases). The V gene lost 0 bases and the J gene lost 3 bases, with 10 bases spanning the gap. Germline V gene lookup returns CDR1 MNHEY and CDR2 SVGAGI. CDR3 length: 15 amino acids. The CDR3: CASSYSTDRTDTQYF. In DNA form, the CDR3 reads TGTGCCAGCAGTTACTCGACAGATAGGACAGATACGCAGTATTTT.

This clone was found a few times. This chain uses TRBV10-3 with TRBJ2-7; 7 bases are shared with TRBD1. CDR3 length: 13 amino acids. CDR1 is ENHRY, CDR2 SYGVKD, per germline. V shed 8 bases, J shed 7 bases, and the junction held 11 bases outside the gene matches. The CDR3 bases are TGTGCCATCGCGACAGGGTCGGTCGCTGAGCAGTACTTC. Amino acids: CAIATGSVAEQYF.

The J gene is TRBJ2-5, the V gene TRBV7-8; D ambiguous. From germline, CDR1 is SGHVS and CDR2 FQNEAQ. V gave up 5 bases and J gave up 1 base, with 17 bases separating them. The CDR3 length is 16 residues. Written as DNA, the CDR3 is TGTGCCAGCAGCCCAACGGGCGGAAGATTCCAAGAGACCCAGTACTTC. This gives the protein CASSPTGGRFQETQYF.

This clone was seen more than once but under ten times. The CDR3 reads CASSTHSSSYNEQFF. The CDR3 region has the DNA TGTGCCAGCAGCACTCATTCTAGCTCCTACAATGAGCAGTTCTTC. This chain connects TRBV21-1 to TRBJ2-1; the DNA was not used to check the table's D call, TRBD2. TRBV21-1 is described as a pseudogene. The CDR3 runs 15 residues.

The chain links TRBV9 to TRBJ2-1; 8 bases map to TRBD2. Germline-derived CDR1 and CDR2 are SGDLS and YYNGEE. This CDR3 region has 16 residues. With 4 bases clipped from V and 3 bases from J, the junction kept 9 bases outside the gene matches. CDR3 in amino acids: CASSPGVAGNYNEQFF. Here the CDR3 DNA reads TGTGCCAGCAGCCCCGGAGTAGCGGGGAACTACAATGAGCAGTTCTTC.

The J gene is TRBJ2-6, the V gene TRBV2; a weak D match, TRBD1 (5 bases). The CDR3 has 15 residues. Germline values: CDR1 SNHLY, CDR2 FYNNEI. Trimming removed 3 bases at V and 4 bases at J, with 10 bases between. CDR3 loop: CASSEGLGGANVLTF. The CDR3 DNA reads TGTGCCAGCAGTGAGGGGCTTGGCGGGGCCAACGTCCTGACTTTC.

This clone was counted only a few times. J is TRBJ2-4 and V is TRBV5-6; perhaps TRBD1 as D (6 bases). Germline assignment: CDR1 SGHDT and CDR2 YYEEEE. Trimming removed 6 bases from V and 4 bases from J, with 17 bases in between. The CDR3 contains 15 residues. CDR3 sequence reads: CASNLRDIQKNIQYF. The CDR3 bases are TGTGCCAGCAACCTCAGGGACATCCAAAAAAACATTCAGTACTTC.

The rearrangement uses TRBV9 and TRBJ2-1; TRBD2 might be the D (6 bases). CDR3 length equals 15 residues. V was trimmed by 0 bases and J by 6 bases, leaving 13 bases between them. Germline V gives CDR1 SGDLS, CDR2 YYNGEE. The CDR3 region is CASSVDPTSTNEQFF. The CDR3 nucleotides are TGTGCCAGCAGCGTAGACCCTACTAGCACCAATGAGCAGTTCTTC.

A few counts support this clone. J is TRBJ1-2 and V is TRBV5-8; D unclear. Germline values: CDR1 SGHTS, CDR2 YDEGEE. This CDR3 is 11 amino acids long. The V end was cut by 4 bases, the J end by 8 bases, with 9 bases between. The CDR3 bases are TGTGCCAGCAGCCCGGCGCACGGCTACACCTTC. Translation: CASSPAHGYTF. The full variable domain, with the rest looked up from reference TRBV5-8 and TRBJ1-2, is EAGVTQSPTHLIKTRGQQATLRCSPISGHTSVYWYQQALGLGLQFLLWYDEGEERNRGNFPPRFSGRQFPNYSSELNVNALELEDSALYLCASSPAHGYTFGSGTRLTVV.